The clone carrying this T cell receptor beta chain has ten or more counts. Its matching antigen is unknown. Amplified regions were TCR beta CDR3 sequences from RNA transcripts. The HTBI primer set served for first-round RT-PCR of the TCR CDR3. TCRdb used MiXCR to reprocess the multiplex PCR reads, holding one entry per CDR3 protein. The table lists 750,000 to 950,000 distinct CDR3 sequences, roughly 37% of them singletons, with 8% to 9% in the top ten. Trimming pared 5 bases from V and 1 base from J, leaving 11 bases between. The germline CDR1 and CDR2 sequences are SGHVS and FQNEAQ. The CDR3 is 14 amino acids. Hyperthyroidism of Graves' type that showed no ophthalmopathy progression within 18 months was stable. Those patients with uncontrolled infection, other autoimmune disease, pregnancy or lactation were excluded. The data were taken from a study of T cells in Graves' hyperthyroidism and ophthalmopathy. Study outcomes and limitations: Prediction of ophthalmopathy progression came a median around 6.5 months pre-onset.

The receptor was isolated from a man between 18 and 29 years old with Graves' hyperthyroidism. Sequenced: blood. The chain uses TRBV7-8 and TRBJ2-5; no reliable D call. The CDR3 loop reads CASSVGPSQETQYF. The DNA for the CDR3 is TGTGCCAGCAGCGTAGGTCCGTCCCAAGAGACCCAGTACTTC.